Below, 17 T cell receptor beta chains from the same sample are listed, as sequenced in a study of CD8+ T cells in alopecia areata. Extraction of RNA preceded its reverse transcription into cDNA, which served as the sequencing template. TCRdb's table, derived via immunoSEQ multiplex PCR, lists solely in-frame clones and lacks some. The sample contains 90,000 to 130,000 clones, under 65% of which appear only once. Material: NKG2D-low CD8+ T cells sorted from blood. Receptor source: a human donor with alopecia areata.

The J gene is TRBJ2-2, the V gene TRBV29-1, with TRBD1 identical over 9 bases. This CDR3 is 14 amino acids long. Germline CDR1 SQVTM, CDR2 ANQGSEA. V was clipped by 7 bases and J by 7 bases; unmatched bases: 10. The CDR3 is CSGTTGGGIGELFF. Here the CDR3 DNA reads TGCAGCGGGACAACAGGGGGCGGGATCGGGGAGCTGTTTTTT.

Comments on this clone: Relative to the germline gene, one junction end is altered; a read error may explain this. This sequence joins TRBV2 and TRBJ2-1; 7 bases align to TRBD1. In germline, CDR1 is SNHLY, CDR2 FYNNEI. This CDR3 region has 16 residues. CDR3 sequence reads: CATSTGTAGSYNEQFF. CDR3 in DNA: TGTGCCACCAGTACGGGGACAGCCGGCTCCTACAATGAGCAGTTCTTC.

This clone was detected only once. The CDR3 DNA reads as TGTGCCAGCAGTGCTTCTAGCGGGGTCCAAGAGACCCAGTACTTC. Its translation is CASSASSGVQETQYF. The chain joins TRBV2 to TRBJ2-5, with TRBD2 identical over 9 bases. The CDR3 totals 15 residues. The germline V gene has CDR1 SNHLY and CDR2 FYNNEI. V trimming: 4 bases; J trimming: 1 base; junction bases outside the gene matches: 4.

The chain couples TRBV28 to TRBJ2-7, with D maybe TRBD1 (5 bases). Germline CDR1 and CDR2: MDHEN and SYDVKM. The V gene lost 3 bases and the J gene lost 0 bases, with 12 bases spanning the gap. The CDR3 runs 15 residues. The CDR3 loop reads CASSFRAPLSYEQYF. The DNA of the CDR3 is TGTGCCAGCAGTTTCAGGGCGCCCCTCTCCTACGAGCAGTACTTC.

This chain connects TRBV30 to TRBJ2-7, with D perhaps TRBD1 (6 bases). V dropped 8 bases and J dropped 6 bases, with 14 bases sitting between them. Germline CDR1 and CDR2: GTSNPN and SVGIG (reference sequence). There are 11 residues in the CDR3. CDR3 amino acids: CAQKTGLEQYF. CDR3 nucleotides: TGTGCCCAGAAGACAGGCCTCGAGCAGTACTTC.

The chain joins TRBV5-6 to TRBJ2-7; D might be TRBD1 (5 bases). V lost 3 bases and J lost 7, with 20 bases in between. The length of the CDR3 is 15 residues. Germline V gene sequence: CDR1 SGHDT, CDR2 YYEEEE. CDR3 region: CASSSGLGALREQYF. In DNA, the CDR3 is TGTGCCAGCAGCTCCGGCCTTGGGGCTTTACGGGAGCAGTACTTC.

This chain joins TRBV4-1 and TRBJ2-1; 11 positions agree with TRBD2. The CDR3 consists of 16 residues. Per the germline V gene, CDR1 is MGHRA and CDR2 is YSYEKL. The junction had 2 bases not matched to a gene; V was cut back by 0 bases and J by 4 bases. The CDR3 DNA is TGCGCCAGCAGCCAAGACGGGACTAGCGGTTACAATGAGCAGTTCTTC. It encodes CASSQDGTSGYNEQFF.

This rearrangement joins TRBV5-1 to TRBJ2-7; possibly TRBD1 for D (6 bases). Trimming cost V 4 bases and J 6 bases, with 17 bases left between them. The CDR3 has 14 residues. Germline CDR1 is SGHRS and CDR2 is YFSETQ. The CDR3 nucleotides read TGCGCCAGCAGCACCTTCACAGGGCTAGGCGAGCAGTACTTC. Encoded protein: CASSTFTGLGEQYF.

A few counts support this clone. This rearrangement joins TRBV7-9 to TRBJ2-5; 8 bases are shared with TRBD2. From germline, CDR1 is SEHNR and CDR2 FQNEAQ (reference sequence). The CDR3 totals 15 residues. Unmatched junction bases numbered 8, after V lost 5 bases and J lost 3 bases. CDR3: CASSGRSGREETQYF. The CDR3 nucleotides read TGTGCCAGCAGCGGGAGAAGCGGGAGAGAAGAGACCCAGTACTTC.

The chain joins TRBV9 to TRBJ2-1, with TRBD2 identical over 13 bases. The J segment lost 5 bases and the V segment lost 6 bases, leaving 2 bases of the junction unmatched. The germline gives CDR1 SGDLS, CDR2 YYNGEE. This CDR3 comprises 14 residues. The CDR3 sequence: CASTGTSGNNEQFF. In DNA form, the CDR3 reads TGTGCCAGCACCGGGACTAGCGGGAACAATGAGCAGTTCTTC.

The V and J genes are TRBV27 and TRBJ2-5; weak D call: TRBD1 (6 bases). Trimming left V 5 bases short and J 4 bases short, with 17 bases between. The germline CDR1 and CDR2 sequences are MNHEY and SMNVEV (reference sequence). The length of the CDR3 is 15 residues. The CDR3 DNA is TGTGCCAGCAGTCCCCGTTTGAGGACAGCAGAGACCCAGTACTTC. Protein product: CASSPRLRTAETQYF.

The J gene is TRBJ1-5, the V gene TRBV9; D gene ambiguous. Germline loops: CDR1 SGDLS, CDR2 YYNGEE. Between the trimmed V and J ends, which lost 2 bases and 7 bases, there was a span of 10 bases. The CDR3 loop spans 13 amino acids. The CDR3 protein is CASSVRSGQPQHF. The CDR3 DNA reads as TGTGCCAGCAGCGTTCGCAGTGGCCAGCCCCAGCATTTT. The whole variable domain, remainder taken from reference TRBV9 and TRBJ1-5, is DSGVTQTPKHLITATGQRVTLRCSPRSGDLSVYWYQQSLDQGLQFLIQYYNGEERAKGNILERFSAQQFPDLHSELNLSSLELGDSALYFCASSVRSGQPQHFGDGTRLSIL.

The V and J genes are TRBV5-8 and TRBJ2-3; D might be TRBD1 (6 bases). Deletions cut 5 bases from V and 0 bases from J, with 16 bases between. This CDR3 has 16 amino acids. Germline V gene data show CDR1 as SGHTS and CDR2 as YDEGEE. This CDR3 reads CASRPSTGPSTDTQYF. CDR3 nucleotides: TGTGCCAGCAGACCATCGACAGGACCTAGCACAGATACGCAGTATTTT.

CDR3: CASSPRTGPNEQFF. The CDR3 DNA follows: TGTGCCAGCAGCCCCCGGACAGGGCCTAATGAGCAGTTCTTC. The rearrangement links TRBV21-1 to TRBJ2-1; the table's TRBD1 call for D was not verified on the DNA. TRBV21-1 is classified as a pseudogene. The CDR3 spans 14 residues.

The chain combines TRBV14 with TRBJ1-1; perhaps TRBD1 as D (5 bases). The CDR3 extends over 18 amino acids. V lost 0 bases, J lost 3 bases, and 20 bases lay in between. CDR1 is SGHDN and CDR2 is FVKESK in the germline V gene. CDR3 residues: CASSQDGLRGSGYTEAFF. The CDR3 coding sequence is TGTGCCAGCAGCCAAGATGGTCTTAGGGGCAGCGGTTACACTGAAGCTTTCTTT. Filled out from reference TRBV14 and TRBJ1-1, the complete variable domain reads EAGVTQFPSHSVIEKGQTVTLRCDPISGHDNLYWYRRVMGKEIKFLLHFVKESKQDESGMPNNRFLAERTGGTYSTLKVQPAELEDSGVYFCASSQDGLRGSGYTEAFFGQGTRLTVV.

The chain joins TRBV11-2 to TRBJ2-1; a possible D gene is TRBD2 (5 bases). Germline assignment: CDR1 SGHAT and CDR2 FQNNGV. The CDR3 contains 14 residues. The ends were cut back, 1 base at V and 7 bases at J, with 11 bases in the middle. The CDR3 here is CASSLGGPRNEQFF. The CDR3 DNA is TGTGCCAGCAGCTTAGGCGGGCCCAGAAATGAGCAGTTCTTC. Together with reference TRBV11-2 and TRBJ2-1, the CDR3 gives the full variable domain: EAGVAQSPRYKIIEKRQSVAFWCNPISGHATLYWYQQILGQGPKLLIQFQNNGVVDDSQLPKDRFSAERLKGVDSTLKIQPAKLEDSAVYLCASSLGGPRNEQFFGPGTRLTVL.

This chain connects TRBV19 to TRBJ2-1; D not resolved. Trimming shortened V by 3 bases and J by 4 bases, and 7 bases separated the two germline ends. Germline CDR1 LNHDA, CDR2 SQIVND (reference sequence). The CDR3 length is 13 residues. CDR3 region: CASSMTAYNEQFF. The CDR3 nucleotides are TGTGCCAGTAGTATGACTGCTTACAATGAGCAGTTCTTC.